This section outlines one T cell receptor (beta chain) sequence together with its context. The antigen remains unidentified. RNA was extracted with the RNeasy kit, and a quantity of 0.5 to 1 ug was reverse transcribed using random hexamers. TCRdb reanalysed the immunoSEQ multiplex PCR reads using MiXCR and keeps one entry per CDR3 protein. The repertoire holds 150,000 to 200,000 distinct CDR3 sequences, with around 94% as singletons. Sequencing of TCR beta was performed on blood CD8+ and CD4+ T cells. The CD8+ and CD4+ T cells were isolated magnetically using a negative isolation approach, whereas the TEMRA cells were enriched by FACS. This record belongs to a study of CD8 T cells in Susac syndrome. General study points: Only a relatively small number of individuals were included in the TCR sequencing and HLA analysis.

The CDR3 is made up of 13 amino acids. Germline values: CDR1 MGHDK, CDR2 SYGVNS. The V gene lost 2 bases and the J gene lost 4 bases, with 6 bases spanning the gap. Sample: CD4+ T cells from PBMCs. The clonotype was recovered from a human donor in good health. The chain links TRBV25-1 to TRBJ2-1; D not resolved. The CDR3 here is CASSEADYNEQFF. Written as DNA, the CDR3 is TGTGCCAGCAGTGAAGCGGATTACAATGAGCAGTTCTTC.